This T cell receptor beta chain was identified during a study of T cells and copy number aberrations in small-cell lung cancer (dated by TCRdb to the early 2020s). About the study as a whole: To relate T cell metrics to mutations and copy number aberrations, the same tumor regions underwent both TCR repertoire sequencing and whole-exome sequencing. Tumor TCR data were available for more than 16 patients, and TCR data from both tumor and normal tissue were available for some 15 patients.

The research as a whole found: Tumor T-cell density, richness and clonality were negatively correlated with higher copy number aberration burden. The TCR repertoire was highly heterogeneous across regions: 79.9-97.7% of clones were restricted to a single region, a lower overlap than in localized NSCLC. Tumors had lower T-cell density, richness and clonality than adjacent lung tissue, though the difference in density was not significant. All specimens consisted of formalin-fixed paraffin-embedded tissue, which is known to introduce sequencing artifacts. The study was limited by a small sample size because surgical resection is uncommon in small-cell lung cancer, and the findings require validation.

The CDR3, from cysteine to phenylalanine, totals 14 residues. Only the CDR3 portion is preserved as DNA: 42 bases, with reading frame beginning at the first base. V and J are truncated by 8 bases and 1 base respectively, leaving an intervening sequence of 15 bases. The germline V gene specifies SNHLY as CDR1 and FYNNEI as CDR2. The donors were limited-stage small-cell lung cancer patients whose surgical resection took place in Hangzhou, China, between the late 2000s and the early 2020s. All donors had upfront surgery without preoperative chemotherapy or radiotherapy, and none received immunotherapy before or after surgery. All 19 patients in the sequenced cohort were identified as smokers or heavy second-hand smokers. To represent spatial heterogeneity of the primary tumors, three regions were collected from each tumor FFPE block using a grid approach. Tumor regions were macrodissected for enrichment of malignant cells, and only regions expected to yield at least 150 ng DNA were selected. Multi-region TCR-beta sequencing of resected limited-stage small-cell lung cancers and of tumor-adjacent lung tissue was performed to characterize T cell repertoire heterogeneity. The AllPrep DNA/RNA FFPE Kit (Qiagen) was used to extract genomic DNA from the FFPE tissue.

Using multiplexed V- and J-gene primers, the immunoSEQ hsTCRB Kit amplified TCR-beta CDR3 regions from genomic DNA. Unique DNA barcodes were added in a second PCR, and samples were pooled together with a negative and a positive control. An Illumina MiSeq running a 150-cycle paired-end protocol was used to sequence the pooled TCR-beta libraries. The source study handled its data this way. Adaptive Biotechnologies processed the raw sequencing data into a report containing normalized, annotated TCR-beta repertoires. T-cell density was calculated by normalizing TCR-beta templates to usable DNA, with usable DNA estimated through amplification of housekeeping genes. Clonality was defined as 1 minus Pielou's evenness, while richness was a count of unique rearrangements. Three measures quantified intratumor TCR heterogeneity between regions: the Jaccard index, the Morisita overlap index, and the proportion of shared top-20 clonotypes. TCRdb took this table from immuneACCESS and kept in-frame rearrangements with V and J called. Such tables lack part of the clones; where checked against another copy, unresolved V genes explain under half of the gap, and the rest is unexplained. V, J and clone size were drawn from that table, and D and trimming were deduced from the DNA. This sample comprises about 460 clones, 82% of them detected only once. Of the sample, about 10% is held by the ten largest clones.

This clone was seen just once. Its antigen is still unknown. No qualities accompany the bases; no much larger clone lies one base away. The receptor chain draws on TRBV2 and TRBJ2-7, with no D gene named confidently. The clonotype comes from a woman aged 55-69 years with small cell lung cancer. The specimen sequenced was tumor tissue. The sequence in DNA is TGTGCCAGCGCCCCCGGGTTGGGGTCCTACGAGCAGTACTTC. This codes for CASAPGLGSYEQYF. Where the CDR3 stops, the reference TRBV2 and TRBJ2-7 genes take over; the full variable domain is EPEVTQTPSHQVTQMGQEVILRCVPISNHLYFYWYRQILGQKVEFLVSFYNNEISEKSEIFDDQFSVERPDGSNFTLKIRSTKLEDSAMYFCASAPGLGSYEQYFGPGTRLTVT.